This T cell receptor beta chain was identified in a study of beta chain features in type 1 diabetes. Study background: Healthy donors, compared against patients, showed similar age, gender and cell yields.

Expressed TCRB transcripts were sequenced, since all the RNA that had been isolated was reverse transcribed. Naive, central memory and regulatory T cell samples averaged roughly 3.6 million reads. TCRdb keeps only in-frame clones here, not all; method: immunoSEQ multiplex PCR. The sample yields some 700,000 clones, 10% to 15% seen once. The study, taken as a whole, reports: Patients with Type 1 diabetes showed moderately but significantly shorter TCRB CDR3s in all four CD4+ subsets.

In regard to this clone: Its antigen is unknown.

Per donor, one heparinised blood draw averaged roughly 110 mL. The receptor was isolated from a man younger than 35 with type 1 diabetes. The sequencing sample was made of naive CD4+ T cells from blood.

The CDR3 DNA is TGTGCCAGCAGCCGGGAATTCACTGAAGCTTTCTTT. Its protein is CASSREFTEAFF. The chain carries TRBV9 and TRBJ1-1; D gene ambiguous. V lost 4 bases and J lost 4, with 8 bases in between. The CDR3 contains 12 residues. Germline V gene lookup returns CDR1 SGDLS and CDR2 YYNGEE.